This T cell receptor beta chain was recovered during a study of blood T cell repertoires in COVID-19. The wider study: Sites across the United States, Italy and Spain contributed samples from acute and convalescent COVID-19. T cells, B-cell-depleted T cells, or PBMCs supplied cDNA or gDNA.

CDR3 size: 15 residues. With 6 bases clipped from V and 2 bases from J, the junction kept 7 bases outside the gene matches. CDR1 and CDR2 from the germline V gene are ENHRY and SYGVKD. Profiled with immunoSEQ multiplex PCR; TCRdb holds only in-frame clones, not every one. The sample gives 250,000 to 400,000 clones, around 88% of which show up once; 1.5% to 2% is in the top ten. Seattle-derived patients entered the study during active infection and were followed longitudinally. The sequence derives from a woman aged 25 to 39 with COVID-19, enrolled during active disease. The specimen sequenced was peripheral blood. V is TRBV10-3 and J is TRBJ2-7, with 10 nucleotides matching TRBD2. The CDR3 DNA reads TGTGCCATCAGCGACTTAAGCGGGGGGGCCTACGAGCAGTACTTC. Encoded protein: CAISDLSGGAYEQYF.